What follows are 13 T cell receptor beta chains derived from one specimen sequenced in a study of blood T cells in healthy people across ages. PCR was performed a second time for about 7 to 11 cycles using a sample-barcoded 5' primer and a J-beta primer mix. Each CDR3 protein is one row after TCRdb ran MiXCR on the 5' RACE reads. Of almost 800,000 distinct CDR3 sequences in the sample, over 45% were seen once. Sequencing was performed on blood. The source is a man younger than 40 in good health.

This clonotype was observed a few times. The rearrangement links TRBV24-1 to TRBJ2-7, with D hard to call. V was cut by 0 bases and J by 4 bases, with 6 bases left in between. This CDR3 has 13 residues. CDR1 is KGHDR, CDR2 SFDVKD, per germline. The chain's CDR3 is CATSDLRSYEQYF. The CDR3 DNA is TGTGCCACCAGTGATTTGAGATCTTACGAGCAGTACTTC.

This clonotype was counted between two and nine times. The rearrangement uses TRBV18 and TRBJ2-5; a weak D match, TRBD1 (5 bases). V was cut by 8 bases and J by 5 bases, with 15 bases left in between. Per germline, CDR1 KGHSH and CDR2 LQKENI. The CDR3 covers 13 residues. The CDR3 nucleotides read TGTGCCAGCAGCCCTCCGGCAGGGGAGACCCAGTACTTC. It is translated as CASSPPAGETQYF.

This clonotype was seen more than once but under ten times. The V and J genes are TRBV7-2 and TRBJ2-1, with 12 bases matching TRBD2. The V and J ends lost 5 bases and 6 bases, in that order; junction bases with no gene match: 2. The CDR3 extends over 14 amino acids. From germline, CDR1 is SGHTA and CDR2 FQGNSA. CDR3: CASSGLAGINEQFF. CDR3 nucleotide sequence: TGTGCCAGCAGCGGACTAGCGGGAATCAATGAGCAGTTCTTC.

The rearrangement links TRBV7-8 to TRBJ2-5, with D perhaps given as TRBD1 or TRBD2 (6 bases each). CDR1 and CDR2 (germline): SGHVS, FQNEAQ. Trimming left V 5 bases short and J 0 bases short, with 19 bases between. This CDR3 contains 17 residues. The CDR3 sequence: CASSPTGRWAYQETQYF. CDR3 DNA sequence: TGTGCCAGCAGCCCAACAGGGAGGTGGGCTTACCAAGAGACCCAGTACTTC.

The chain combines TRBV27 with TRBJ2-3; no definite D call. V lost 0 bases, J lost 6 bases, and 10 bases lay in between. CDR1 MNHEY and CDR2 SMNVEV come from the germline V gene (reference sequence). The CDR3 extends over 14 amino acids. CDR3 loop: CASSLSIGYDTQYF. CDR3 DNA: TGTGCCAGCAGTTTATCGATAGGATATGATACGCAGTATTTT.

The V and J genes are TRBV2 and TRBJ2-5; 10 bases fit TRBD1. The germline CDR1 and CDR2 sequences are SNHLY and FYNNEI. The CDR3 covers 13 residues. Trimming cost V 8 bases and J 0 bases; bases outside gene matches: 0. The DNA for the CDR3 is TGTGCCAGCGGACAGGGGGACCAAGAGACCCAGTACTTC. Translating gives CASGQGDQETQYF.

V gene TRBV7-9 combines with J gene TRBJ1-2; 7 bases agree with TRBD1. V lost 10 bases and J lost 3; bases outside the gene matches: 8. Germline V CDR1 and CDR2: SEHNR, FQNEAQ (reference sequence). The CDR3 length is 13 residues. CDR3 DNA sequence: TGTGCCACCCAGACAGGGTCGGACTATGGCTACACCTTC. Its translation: CATQTGSDYGYTF.

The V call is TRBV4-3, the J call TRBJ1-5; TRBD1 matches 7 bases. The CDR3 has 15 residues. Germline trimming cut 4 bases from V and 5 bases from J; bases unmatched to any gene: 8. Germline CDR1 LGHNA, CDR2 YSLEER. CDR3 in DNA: TGCGCCAGCAGCCCTGATAAGACAGGGTATCAGCCCCAGCATTTT. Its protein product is CASSPDKTGYQPQHF.

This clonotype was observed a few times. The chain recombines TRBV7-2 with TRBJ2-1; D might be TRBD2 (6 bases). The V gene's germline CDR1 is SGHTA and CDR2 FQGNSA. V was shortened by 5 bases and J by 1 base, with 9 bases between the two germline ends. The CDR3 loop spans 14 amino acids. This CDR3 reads CASSRDWSYNEQFF. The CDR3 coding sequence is TGTGCCAGCAGCCGGGACTGGTCCTACAATGAGCAGTTCTTC. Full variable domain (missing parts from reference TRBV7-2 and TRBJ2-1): GAGVSQSPSNKVTEKGKDVELRCDPISGHTALYWYRQSLGQGLEFLIYFQGNSAPDKSGLPSDRFSAERTGGSVSTLTIQRTQQEDSAVYLCASSRDWSYNEQFFGPGTRLTVL.

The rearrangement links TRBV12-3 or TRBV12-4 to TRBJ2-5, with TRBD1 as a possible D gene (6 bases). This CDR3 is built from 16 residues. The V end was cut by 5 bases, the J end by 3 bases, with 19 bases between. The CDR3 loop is CASSGLDPGQEETQYF. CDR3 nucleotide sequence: TGTGCCAGCAGTGGATTGGACCCGGGACAAGAAGAGACCCAGTACTTC.

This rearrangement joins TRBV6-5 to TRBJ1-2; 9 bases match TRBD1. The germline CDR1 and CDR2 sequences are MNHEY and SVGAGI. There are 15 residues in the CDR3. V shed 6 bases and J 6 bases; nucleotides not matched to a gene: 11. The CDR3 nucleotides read TGTGCCAGCAGACTAAGCACAGGGGGCGCCGATGGCTACACCTTC. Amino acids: CASRLSTGGADGYTF.

CDR3 sequence reads: CASSFESKTQYF. CDR3 nucleotide sequence: TGTGCCAGCAGCTTCGAGTCGAAGACCCAGTACTTC. The chain joins TRBV7-9 to TRBJ2-5, with D unclear. The CDR3 has 12 residues. The germline V gene has CDR1 SEHNR and CDR2 FQNEAQ (reference sequence). V gave up 3 bases and J gave up 6 bases, with 8 bases separating them.

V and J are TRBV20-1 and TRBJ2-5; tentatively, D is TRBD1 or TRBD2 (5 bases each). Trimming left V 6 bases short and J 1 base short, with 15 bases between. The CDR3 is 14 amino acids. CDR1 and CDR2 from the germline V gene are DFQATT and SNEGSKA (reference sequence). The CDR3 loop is CSALVVRGQETQYF. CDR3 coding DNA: TGCAGTGCCCTCGTCGTGAGGGGCCAAGAGACCCAGTACTTC.